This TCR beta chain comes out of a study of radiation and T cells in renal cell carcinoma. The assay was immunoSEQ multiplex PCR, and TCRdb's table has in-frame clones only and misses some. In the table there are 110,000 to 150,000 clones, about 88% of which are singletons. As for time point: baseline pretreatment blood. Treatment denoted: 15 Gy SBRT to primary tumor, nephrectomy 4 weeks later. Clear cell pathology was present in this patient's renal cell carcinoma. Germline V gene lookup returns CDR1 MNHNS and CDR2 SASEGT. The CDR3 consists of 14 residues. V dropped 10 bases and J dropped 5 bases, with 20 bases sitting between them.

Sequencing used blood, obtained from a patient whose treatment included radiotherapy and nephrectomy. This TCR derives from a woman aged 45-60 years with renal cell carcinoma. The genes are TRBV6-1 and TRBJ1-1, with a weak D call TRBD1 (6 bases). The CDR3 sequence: CATGTSGGGTEAFF. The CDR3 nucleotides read TGTGCCACCGGGACATCAGGAGGAGGGACTGAAGCTTTCTTT.